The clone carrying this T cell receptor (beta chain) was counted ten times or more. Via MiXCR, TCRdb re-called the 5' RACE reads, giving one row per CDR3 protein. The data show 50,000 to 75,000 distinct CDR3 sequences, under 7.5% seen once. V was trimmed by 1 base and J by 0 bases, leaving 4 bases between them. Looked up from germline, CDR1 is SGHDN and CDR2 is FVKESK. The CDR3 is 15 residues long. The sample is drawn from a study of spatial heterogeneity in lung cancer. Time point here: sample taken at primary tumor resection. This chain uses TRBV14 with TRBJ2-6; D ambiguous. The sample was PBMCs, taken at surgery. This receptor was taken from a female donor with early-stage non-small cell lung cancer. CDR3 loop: CASSQGISGANVLTF. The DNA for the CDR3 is TGTGCCAGCAGCCAAGGGATCTCTGGGGCCAACGTCCTGACTTTC.